This section outlines one TCR beta chain sequence together with its context. This specimen comes from a study of blood T cell repertoires in COVID-19. Assay: immunoSEQ multiplex PCR; the TCRdb copy retains only in-frame clones and omits some. The data contain around 140,000 clones, about four fifths of them singletons. J was trimmed by 7 bases and V by 4 bases; bases with no gene match: 9. This CDR3 contains 15 residues. From germline, CDR1 is SGHTA and CDR2 FQGNSA. This clonotype originated in a woman aged 50 to 60 with acute COVID-19. The chain joins TRBV7-2 to TRBJ2-3; 9 nucleotides agree with TRBD1. Material for sequencing was PBMCs or T cells enriched from blood (not recorded which). CDR3: CASSSGQGNHNTQYF. CDR3 DNA sequence: TGTGCCAGCAGCTCAGGACAGGGGAACCACAATACGCAGTATTTT.